This T cell receptor beta chain appears in the sequencing data of a study of chemoradiotherapy in HPV16-positive cancers. This clone came up a few times. The data were produced by immunoSEQ multiplex PCR, yet TCRdb's version contains in-frame clones alone and is incomplete. The sample lists about 15,000 clones, around 70% occurring once. V was pared by 7 bases and J by 8 bases, with 17 bases between. Germline CDR1 reads MNHNS; CDR2 reads SASEGT. The CDR3 contains 14 residues. The sequencing here drew on tumor tissue, taken from a patient who underwent chemoradiotherapy. The source is a human donor with HPV-associated anogenital cancer. V is TRBV6-1 and J is TRBJ1-4; D perhaps matches TRBD1 (5 bases). CDR3 amino acids: CASITGTAGEKLFF. CDR3 DNA: TGTGCCAGCATTACCGGGACGGCCGGAGAAAAACTGTTTTTT.